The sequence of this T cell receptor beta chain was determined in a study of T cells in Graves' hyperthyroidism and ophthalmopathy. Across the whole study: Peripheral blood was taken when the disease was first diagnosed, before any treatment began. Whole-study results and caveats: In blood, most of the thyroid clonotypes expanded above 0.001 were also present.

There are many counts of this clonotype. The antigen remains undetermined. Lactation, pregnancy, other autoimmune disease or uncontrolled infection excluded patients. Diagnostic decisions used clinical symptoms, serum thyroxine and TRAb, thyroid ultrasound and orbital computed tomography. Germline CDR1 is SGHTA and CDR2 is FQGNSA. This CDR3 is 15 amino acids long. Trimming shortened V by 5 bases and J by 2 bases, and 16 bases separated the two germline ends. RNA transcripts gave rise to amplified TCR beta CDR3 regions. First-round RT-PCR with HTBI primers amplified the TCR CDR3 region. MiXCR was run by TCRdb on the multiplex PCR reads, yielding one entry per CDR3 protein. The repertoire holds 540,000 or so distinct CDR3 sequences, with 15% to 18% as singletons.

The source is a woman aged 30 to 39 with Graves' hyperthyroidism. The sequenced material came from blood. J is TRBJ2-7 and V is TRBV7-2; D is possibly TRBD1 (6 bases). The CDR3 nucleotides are TGTGCCAGCAGCATGTTTCCGGGACACCCCTACGAGCAGTACTTC. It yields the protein CASSMFPGHPYEQYF.